This record looks at one T cell receptor (beta chain) sequence and its context. No antigen is known for it. Single viable CD3+CD4+CD8-CD45RO+ cells were sorted as the memory CD4+ T cells. Produced via immunoSEQ multiplex PCR; TCRdb's table is partial and in-frame only. The table shows more than 35,000 clones, with roughly 78% occurring only once. CDR1 is SGHRS and CDR2 is YFSETQ in the germline V gene. With 0 bases removed from V and 4 bases from J, the gap between germline ends came to 10 bases. CDR3 size: 15 residues. This specimen comes from a study of memory CD4+ T cells and cytomegalovirus serostatus. Broader study findings: Each of approximately 73 CMV-associated TCRbeta sequences occurred in one to five individuals.

The sample consisted of memory CD4+ T cells from blood. The receptor's source is an adult in good health and CMV-seropositive. The chain employs TRBV5-1 and TRBJ1-4; D may be TRBD1 (5 bases). CDR3 coding DNA: TGCGCCAGCAGCTTGGCGGGGGTAATTAATGAAAAACTGTTTTTT. This sequence encodes CASSLAGVINEKLFF.